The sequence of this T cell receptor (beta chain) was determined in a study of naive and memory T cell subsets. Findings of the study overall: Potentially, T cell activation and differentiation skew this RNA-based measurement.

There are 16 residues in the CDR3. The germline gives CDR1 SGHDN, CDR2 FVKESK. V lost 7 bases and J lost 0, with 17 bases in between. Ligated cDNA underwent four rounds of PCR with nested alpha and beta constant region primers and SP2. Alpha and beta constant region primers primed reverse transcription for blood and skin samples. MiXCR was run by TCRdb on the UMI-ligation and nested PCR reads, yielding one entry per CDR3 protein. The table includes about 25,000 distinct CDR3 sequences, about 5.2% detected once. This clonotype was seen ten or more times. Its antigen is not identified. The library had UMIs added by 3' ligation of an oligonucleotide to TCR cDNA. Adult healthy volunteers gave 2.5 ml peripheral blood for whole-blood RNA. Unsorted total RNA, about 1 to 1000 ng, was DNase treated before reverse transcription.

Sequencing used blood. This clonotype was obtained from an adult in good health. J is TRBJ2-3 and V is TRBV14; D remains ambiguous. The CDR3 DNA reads TGTGCCAGCACCCTAAGTGGAGCCTCTAGCACAGATACGCAGTATTTT. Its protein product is CASTLSGASSTDTQYF.